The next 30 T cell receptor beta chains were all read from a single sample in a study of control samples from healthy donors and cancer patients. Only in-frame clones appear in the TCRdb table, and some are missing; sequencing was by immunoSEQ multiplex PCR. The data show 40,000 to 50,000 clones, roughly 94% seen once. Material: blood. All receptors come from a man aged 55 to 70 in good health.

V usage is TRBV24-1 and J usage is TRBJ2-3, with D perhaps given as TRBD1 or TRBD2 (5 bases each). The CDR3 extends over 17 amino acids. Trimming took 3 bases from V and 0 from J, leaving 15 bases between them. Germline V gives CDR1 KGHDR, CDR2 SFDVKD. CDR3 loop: CATSDPGDARSTDTQYF. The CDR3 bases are TGTGCCACCAGTGATCCCGGGGACGCAAGGAGCACAGATACGCAGTATTTT.

As DNA, the CDR3 is TGTGCCAGTAGCCCCGGCCAGGGGAACTATGGCTACACCTTC. Translated, it gives CASSPGQGNYGYTF. The chain employs TRBV19 and TRBJ1-2; possible D gene TRBD1, 6 bases. The CDR3 is made up of 14 amino acids. From germline, CDR1 is LNHDA and CDR2 SQIVND (reference sequence). With 6 bases removed from V and 2 bases from J, the gap between germline ends came to 13 bases. Using reference TRBV19 and TRBJ1-2 for the parts outside the CDR3, the full variable domain is DGGITQSPKYLFRKEGQNVTLSCEQNLNHDAMYWYRQDPGQGLRLIYYSQIVNDFQKGDIAEGYSVSREKKESFPLTVTSAQKNPTAFYLCASSPGQGNYGYTFGSGTRLTVV.

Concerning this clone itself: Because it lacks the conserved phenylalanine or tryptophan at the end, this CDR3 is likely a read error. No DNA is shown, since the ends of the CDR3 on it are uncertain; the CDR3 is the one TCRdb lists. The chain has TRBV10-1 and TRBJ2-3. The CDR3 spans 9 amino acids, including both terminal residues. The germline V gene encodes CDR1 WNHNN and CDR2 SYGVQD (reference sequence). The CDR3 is CASSSDGEG.

The CDR3 DNA sequence: TGTGCCAGCAGTGAATCCGGGACAGGGTCCACTGAAGCTTTCTTT. It translates to CASSESGTGSTEAFF. The genes are TRBV6-1 and TRBJ1-1; 9 bases align to TRBD1. V gave up 2 bases and J gave up 4 bases; unmatched junction bases: 5. Germline CDR1 reads MNHNS; CDR2 reads SASEGT. The CDR3 spans 15 residues.

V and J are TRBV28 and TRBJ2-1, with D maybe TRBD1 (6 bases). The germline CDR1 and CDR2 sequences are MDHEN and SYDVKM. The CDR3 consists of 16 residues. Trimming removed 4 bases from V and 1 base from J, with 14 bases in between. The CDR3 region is CASSSQDSRSYNEQFF. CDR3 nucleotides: TGTGCCAGCAGTTCCCAGGACAGCCGATCCTACAATGAGCAGTTCTTC.

The CDR3 sequence: CASSTLREAEAFF. CDR3 nucleotide sequence: TGTGCCAGTAGTACACTCAGGGAGGCTGAAGCTTTCTTT. J is TRBJ1-1 and V is TRBV19, with D tentatively TRBD1 (5 bases). V lost 4 bases, J lost 6 bases, and 12 bases lay in between. Germline values: CDR1 LNHDA, CDR2 SQIVND (reference sequence). The CDR3 loop spans 13 amino acids.

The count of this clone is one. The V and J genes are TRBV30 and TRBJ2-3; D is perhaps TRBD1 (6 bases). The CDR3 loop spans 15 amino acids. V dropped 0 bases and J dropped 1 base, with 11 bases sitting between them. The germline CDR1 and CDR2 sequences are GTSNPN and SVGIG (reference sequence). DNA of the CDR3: TGTGCCTGGAGTGTGGGGTCAGGGGGCACAGATACGCAGTATTTT. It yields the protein CAWSVGSGGTDTQYF.

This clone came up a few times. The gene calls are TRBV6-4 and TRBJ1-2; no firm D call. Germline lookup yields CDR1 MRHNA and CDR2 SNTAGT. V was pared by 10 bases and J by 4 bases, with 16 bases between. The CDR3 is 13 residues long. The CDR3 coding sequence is TGTGCCACCAGCCCTGAGGTCGGCTATGGCTACACCTTC. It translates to CATSPEVGYGYTF.

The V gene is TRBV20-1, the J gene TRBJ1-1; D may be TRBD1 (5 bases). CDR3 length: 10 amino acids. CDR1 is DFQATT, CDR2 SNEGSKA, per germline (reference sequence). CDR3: CRGVDTEAFF. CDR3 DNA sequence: TGCAGAGGGGTGGACACTGAAGCTTTCTTT.

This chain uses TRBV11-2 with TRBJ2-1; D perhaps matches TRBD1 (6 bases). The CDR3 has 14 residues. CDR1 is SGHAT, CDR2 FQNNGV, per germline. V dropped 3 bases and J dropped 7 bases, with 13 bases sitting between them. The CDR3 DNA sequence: TGTGCCAGCAGCTTCCGGACAGAAGTTAATGAGCAGTTCTTC. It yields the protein CASSFRTEVNEQFF.

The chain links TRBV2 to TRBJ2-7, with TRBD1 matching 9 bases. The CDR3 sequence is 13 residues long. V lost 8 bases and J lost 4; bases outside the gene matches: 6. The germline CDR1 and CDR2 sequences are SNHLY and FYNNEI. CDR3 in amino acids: CASDRDREYEQYF. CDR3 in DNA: TGTGCCAGCGACCGGGACAGGGAATACGAGCAGTACTTC.

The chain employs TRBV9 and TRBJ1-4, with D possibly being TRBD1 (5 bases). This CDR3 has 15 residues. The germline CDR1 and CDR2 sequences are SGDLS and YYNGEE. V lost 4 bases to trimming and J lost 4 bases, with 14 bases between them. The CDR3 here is CASSRPGTGNEKLFF. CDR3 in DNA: TGTGCCAGCAGCCGTCCCGGGACCGGTAATGAAAAACTGTTTTTT.

DNA for the CDR3: TGTGCCAGCAGGGCAATCTATAGCAATCAGCCCCAGCATTTT. Encoded protein: CASRAIYSNQPQHF. The chain links TRBV27 to TRBJ1-5; D gene unclear. This CDR3 contains 14 residues. From germline, CDR1 is MNHEY and CDR2 SMNVEV (reference sequence). Between the trimmed V and J ends, which lost 6 bases and 0 bases, there was a span of 9 bases.

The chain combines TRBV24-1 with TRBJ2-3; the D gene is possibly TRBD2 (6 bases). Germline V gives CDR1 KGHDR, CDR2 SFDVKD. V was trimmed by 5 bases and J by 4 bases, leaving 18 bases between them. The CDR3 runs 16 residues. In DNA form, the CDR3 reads TGTGCCACCAGTGCGCCCCGAGCGGGCGACGCAGATACGCAGTATTTT. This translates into CATSAPRAGDADTQYF.

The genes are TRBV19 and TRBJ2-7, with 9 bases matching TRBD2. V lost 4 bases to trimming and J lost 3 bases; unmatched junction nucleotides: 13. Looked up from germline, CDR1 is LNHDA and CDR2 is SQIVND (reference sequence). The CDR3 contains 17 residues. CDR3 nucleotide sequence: TGTGCCAGTAGTAAGACCCTAGCGGGGATTAATCGCTACGAGCAGTACTTC. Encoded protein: CASSKTLAGINRYEQYF.

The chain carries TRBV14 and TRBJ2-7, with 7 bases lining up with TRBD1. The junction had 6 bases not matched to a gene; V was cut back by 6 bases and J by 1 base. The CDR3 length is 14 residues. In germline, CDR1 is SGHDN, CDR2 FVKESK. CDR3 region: CASRKQGHSYEQYF. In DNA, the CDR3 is TGTGCCAGCAGGAAACAGGGGCATTCCTACGAGCAGTACTTC.

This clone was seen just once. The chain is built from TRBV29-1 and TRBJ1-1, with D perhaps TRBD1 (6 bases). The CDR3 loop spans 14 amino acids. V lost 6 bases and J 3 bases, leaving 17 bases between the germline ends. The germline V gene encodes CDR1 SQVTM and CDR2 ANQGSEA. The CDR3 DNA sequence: TGCAGCGTCGCCCGGTACAGGGCGGACACTGAAGCTTTCTTT. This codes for CSVARYRADTEAFF.

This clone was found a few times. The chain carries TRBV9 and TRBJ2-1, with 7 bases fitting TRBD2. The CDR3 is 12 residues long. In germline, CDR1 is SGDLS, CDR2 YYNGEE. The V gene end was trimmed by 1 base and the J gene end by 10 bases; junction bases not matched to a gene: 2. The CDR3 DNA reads TGTGCCAGCAGCGTACGAGCGGGGGAGCAGTTCTTC. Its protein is CASSVRAGEQFF.

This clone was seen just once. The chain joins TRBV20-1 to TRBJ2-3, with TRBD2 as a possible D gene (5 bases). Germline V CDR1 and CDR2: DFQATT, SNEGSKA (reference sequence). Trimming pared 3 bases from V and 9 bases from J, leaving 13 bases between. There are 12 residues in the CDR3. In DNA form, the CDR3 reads TGCAGTGCTAGTGTTATTAGCGAAACGCAGTATTTT. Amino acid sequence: CSASVISETQYF.

CDR3 residues: CASRDRLVASTDTQYF. DNA for the CDR3: TGTGCCAGTAGGGATAGGTTGGTCGCTAGCACAGATACGCAGTATTTT. V and J are TRBV19 and TRBJ2-3, with D unclear. This CDR3 is 16 amino acids long. The V gene's germline CDR1 is LNHDA and CDR2 SQIVND (reference sequence). Deletions cut 6 bases from V and 0 bases from J, with 16 bases between.

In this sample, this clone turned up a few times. The CDR3 DNA reads as TGTGCCAGCAGTGAACGGGGGTCGTACACTGAAGCTTTCTTT. Translated, it gives CASSERGSYTEAFF. J is TRBJ1-1 and V is TRBV2; D perhaps matches TRBD1 (5 bases). Germline V lookup: CDR1 SNHLY, CDR2 FYNNEI. The germline V and J ends were trimmed by 2 bases and 3 bases, with 10 bases remaining between them. The CDR3 is 14 amino acids.

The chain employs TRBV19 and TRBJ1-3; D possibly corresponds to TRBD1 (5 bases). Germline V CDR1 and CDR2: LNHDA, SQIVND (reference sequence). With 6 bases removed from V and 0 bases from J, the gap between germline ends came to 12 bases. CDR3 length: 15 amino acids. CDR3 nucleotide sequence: TGTGCCAGTAGAACGGGACCGATCTCTGGAAACACCATATATTTT. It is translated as CASRTGPISGNTIYF.

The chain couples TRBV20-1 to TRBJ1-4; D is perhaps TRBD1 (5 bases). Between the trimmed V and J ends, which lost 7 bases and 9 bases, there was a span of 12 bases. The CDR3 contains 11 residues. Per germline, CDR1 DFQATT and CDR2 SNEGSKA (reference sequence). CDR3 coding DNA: TGCAGTGTGGGCCCGGGGCAAAAACTGTTTTTT. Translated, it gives CSVGPGQKLFF.

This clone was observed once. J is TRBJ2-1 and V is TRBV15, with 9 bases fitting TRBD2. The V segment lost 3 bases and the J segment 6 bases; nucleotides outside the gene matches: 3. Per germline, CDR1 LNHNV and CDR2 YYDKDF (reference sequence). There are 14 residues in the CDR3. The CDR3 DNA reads TGTGCCACCAGCAGCGAGCGGGAGGCCAATGAGCAGTTCTTC. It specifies CATSSEREANEQFF.

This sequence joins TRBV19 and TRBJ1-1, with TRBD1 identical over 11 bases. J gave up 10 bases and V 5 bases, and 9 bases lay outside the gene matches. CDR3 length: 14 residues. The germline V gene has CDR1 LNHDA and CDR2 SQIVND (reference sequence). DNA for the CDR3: TGTGCCAGTAGTCCGACTGGACAGGGGGCGTCAGCTTTCTTT. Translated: CASSPTGQGASAFF.

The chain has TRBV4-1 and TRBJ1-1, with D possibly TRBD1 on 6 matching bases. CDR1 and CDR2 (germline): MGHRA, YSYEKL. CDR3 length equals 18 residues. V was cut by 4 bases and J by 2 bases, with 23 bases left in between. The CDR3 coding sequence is TGCGCCAGCAGCCCAGGGGTCCTGACGAAGGTATTCAACACTGAAGCTTTCTTT. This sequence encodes CASSPGVLTKVFNTEAFF.

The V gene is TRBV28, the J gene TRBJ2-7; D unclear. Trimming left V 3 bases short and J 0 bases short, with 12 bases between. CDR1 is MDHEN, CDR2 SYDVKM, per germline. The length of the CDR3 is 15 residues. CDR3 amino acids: CASSFEQSRSYEQYF. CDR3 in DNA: TGTGCCAGCAGTTTCGAGCAGTCCCGCTCCTACGAGCAGTACTTC.

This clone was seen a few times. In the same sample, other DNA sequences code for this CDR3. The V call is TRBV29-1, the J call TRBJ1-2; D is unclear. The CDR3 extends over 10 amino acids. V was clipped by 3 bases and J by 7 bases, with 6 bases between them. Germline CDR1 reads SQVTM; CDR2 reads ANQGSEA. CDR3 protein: CSVETGGYTF. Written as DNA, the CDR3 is TGCAGCGTTGAGACTGGTGGCTACACCTTC.

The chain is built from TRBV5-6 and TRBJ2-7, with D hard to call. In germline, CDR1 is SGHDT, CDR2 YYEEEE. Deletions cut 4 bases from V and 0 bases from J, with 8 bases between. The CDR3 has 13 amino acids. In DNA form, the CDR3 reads TGTGCCAGCAGCGGTTTAGCCTCCTACGAGCAGTACTTC. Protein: CASSGLASYEQYF.

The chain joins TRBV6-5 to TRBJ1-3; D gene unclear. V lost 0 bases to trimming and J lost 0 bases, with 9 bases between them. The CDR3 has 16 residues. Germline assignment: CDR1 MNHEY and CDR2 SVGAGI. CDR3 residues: CASSYSQARSGNTIYF. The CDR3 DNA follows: TGTGCCAGCAGTTACTCGCAGGCCCGCTCTGGAAACACCATATATTTT.